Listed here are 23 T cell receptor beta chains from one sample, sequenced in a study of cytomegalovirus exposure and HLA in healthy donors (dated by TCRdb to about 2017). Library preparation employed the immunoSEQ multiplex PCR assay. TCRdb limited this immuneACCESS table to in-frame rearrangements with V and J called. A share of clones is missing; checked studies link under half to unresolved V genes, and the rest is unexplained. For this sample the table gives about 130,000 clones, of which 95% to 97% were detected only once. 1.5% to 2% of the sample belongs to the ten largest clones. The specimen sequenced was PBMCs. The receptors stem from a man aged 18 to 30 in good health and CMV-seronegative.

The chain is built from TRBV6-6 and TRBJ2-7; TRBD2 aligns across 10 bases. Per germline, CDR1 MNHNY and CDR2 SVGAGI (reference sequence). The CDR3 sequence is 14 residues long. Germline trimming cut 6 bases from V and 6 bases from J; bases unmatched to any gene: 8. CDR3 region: CASRPPSGSTEQYF. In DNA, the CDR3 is TGTGCCAGCAGACCGCCTAGCGGGAGTACCGAGCAGTACTTC.

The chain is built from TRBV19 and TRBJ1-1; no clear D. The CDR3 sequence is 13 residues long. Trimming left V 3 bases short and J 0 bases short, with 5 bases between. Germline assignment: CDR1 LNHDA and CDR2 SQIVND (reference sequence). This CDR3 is CASSIGVNTEAFF. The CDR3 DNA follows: TGTGCCAGTAGTATTGGAGTGAACACTGAAGCTTTCTTT. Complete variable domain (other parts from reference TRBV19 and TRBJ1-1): DGGITQSPKYLFRKEGQNVTLSCEQNLNHDAMYWYRQDPGQGLRLIYYSQIVNDFQKGDIAEGYSVSREKKESFPLTVTSAQKNPTAFYLCASSIGVNTEAFFGQGTRLTVV.

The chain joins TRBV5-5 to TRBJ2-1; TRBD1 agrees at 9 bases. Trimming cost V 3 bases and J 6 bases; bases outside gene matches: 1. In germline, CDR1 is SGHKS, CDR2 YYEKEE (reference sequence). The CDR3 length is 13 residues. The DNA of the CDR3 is TGTGCCAGCAGCTGGACAGGGGCCAATGAGCAGTTCTTC. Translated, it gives CASSWTGANEQFF.

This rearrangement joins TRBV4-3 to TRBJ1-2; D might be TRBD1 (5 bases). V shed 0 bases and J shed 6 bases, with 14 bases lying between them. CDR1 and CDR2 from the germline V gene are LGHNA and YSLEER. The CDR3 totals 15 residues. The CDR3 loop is CASSQERRGPHGYTF. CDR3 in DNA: TGCGCCAGCAGCCAAGAGAGGAGGGGTCCGCATGGCTACACCTTC.

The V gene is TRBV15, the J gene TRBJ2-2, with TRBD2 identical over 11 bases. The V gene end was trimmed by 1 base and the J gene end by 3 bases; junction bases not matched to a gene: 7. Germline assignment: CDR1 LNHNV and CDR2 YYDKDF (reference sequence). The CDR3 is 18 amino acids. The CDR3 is CATSRGQGLAEDTGELFF. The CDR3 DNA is TGTGCCACCAGCAGAGGCCAGGGACTAGCGGAGGACACCGGGGAGCTGTTTTTT.

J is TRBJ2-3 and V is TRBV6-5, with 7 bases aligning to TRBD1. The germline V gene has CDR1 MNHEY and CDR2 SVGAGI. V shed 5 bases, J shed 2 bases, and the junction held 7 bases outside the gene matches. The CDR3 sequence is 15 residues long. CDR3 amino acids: CASSATGPDTDTQYF. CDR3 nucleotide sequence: TGTGCCAGCAGTGCGACAGGGCCTGACACAGATACGCAGTATTTT.

DNA of the CDR3: TGTGCCAGTTCTCCGACAGGCCGCTACACAGATACGCAGTATTTT. This translates into CASSPTGRYTDTQYF. The genes are TRBV9 and TRBJ2-3, with a weak D call TRBD1 (6 bases). Germline V gene lookup returns CDR1 SGDLS and CDR2 YYNGEE. The CDR3 sequence is 15 residues long. Trimming cost V 8 bases and J 2 bases, with 18 bases left between them.

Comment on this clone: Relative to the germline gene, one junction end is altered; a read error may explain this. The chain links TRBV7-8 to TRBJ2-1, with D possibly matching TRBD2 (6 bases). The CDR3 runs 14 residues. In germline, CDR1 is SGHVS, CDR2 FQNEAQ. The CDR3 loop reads CASSLRDSYDEQFF. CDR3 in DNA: TGTGCCAGCAGCTTACGGGACTCCTACGATGAGCAGTTCTTC.

As DNA, the CDR3 is TGTGCCAGCTCATTATGGCGGGGGGCCAGAACGACCACCTACGAGCAGTACTTC. Its translation: CASSLWRGARTTTYEQYF. The chain carries TRBV18 and TRBJ2-7; 8 bases match TRBD2. Germline values: CDR1 KGHSH, CDR2 LQKENI. The CDR3 consists of 18 residues. V shed 5 bases, J shed 2 bases, and the junction held 17 bases outside the gene matches.

The CDR3 reads CASSSPTGQYF. CDR3 nucleotide sequence: TGTGCCAGTAGTTCCCCGACAGGACAGTACTTC. This rearrangement joins TRBV19 to TRBJ2-7; TRBD1 might be the D (6 bases). V was clipped by 5 bases and J by 10 bases, with 12 bases between them. The CDR3 extends over 11 amino acids. Germline V CDR1 and CDR2: LNHDA, SQIVND (reference sequence).

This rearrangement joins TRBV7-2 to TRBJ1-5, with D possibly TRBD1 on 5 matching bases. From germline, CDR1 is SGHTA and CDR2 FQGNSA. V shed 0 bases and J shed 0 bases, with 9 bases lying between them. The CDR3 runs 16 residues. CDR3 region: CASSLAGGYSNQPQHF. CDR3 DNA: TGTGCCAGCAGCTTAGCGGGGGGTTATAGCAATCAGCCCCAGCATTTT.

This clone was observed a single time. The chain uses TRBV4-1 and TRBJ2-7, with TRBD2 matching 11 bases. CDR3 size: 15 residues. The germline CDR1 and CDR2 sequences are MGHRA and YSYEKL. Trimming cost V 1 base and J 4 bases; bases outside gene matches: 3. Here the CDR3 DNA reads TGCGCCAGCAGCCAAGTGGCTAGCGGGGGGTACGAGCAGTACTTC. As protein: CASSQVASGGYEQYF.

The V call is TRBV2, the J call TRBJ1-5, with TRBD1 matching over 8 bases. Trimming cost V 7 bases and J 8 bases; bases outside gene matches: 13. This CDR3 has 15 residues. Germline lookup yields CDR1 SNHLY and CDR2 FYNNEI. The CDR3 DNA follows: TGTGCCAGCATGATACATCCGGGACAGGATAAGCCCCAGCATTTT. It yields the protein CASMIHPGQDKPQHF.

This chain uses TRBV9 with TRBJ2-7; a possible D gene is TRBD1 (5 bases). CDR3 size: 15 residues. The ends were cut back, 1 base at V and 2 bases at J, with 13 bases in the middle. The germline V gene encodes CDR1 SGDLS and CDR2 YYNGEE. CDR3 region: CASSVSTGRAYEQYF. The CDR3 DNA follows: TGTGCCAGCAGCGTAAGTACAGGCCGGGCCTACGAGCAGTACTTC.

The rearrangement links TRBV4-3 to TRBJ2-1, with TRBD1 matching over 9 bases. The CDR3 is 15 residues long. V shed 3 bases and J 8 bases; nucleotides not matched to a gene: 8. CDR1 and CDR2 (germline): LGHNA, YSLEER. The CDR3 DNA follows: TGCGCCAGCAGCCACCTGAGGACAGGGGACCATGAGCAGTTCTTC. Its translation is CASSHLRTGDHEQFF.

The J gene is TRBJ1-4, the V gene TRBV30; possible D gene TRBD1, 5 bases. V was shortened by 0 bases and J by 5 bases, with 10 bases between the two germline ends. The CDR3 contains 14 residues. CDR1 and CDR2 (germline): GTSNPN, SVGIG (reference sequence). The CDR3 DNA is TGTGCCTGGAGTGTGCAGGGATTGAATGAAAAACTGTTTTTT. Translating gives CAWSVQGLNEKLFF.

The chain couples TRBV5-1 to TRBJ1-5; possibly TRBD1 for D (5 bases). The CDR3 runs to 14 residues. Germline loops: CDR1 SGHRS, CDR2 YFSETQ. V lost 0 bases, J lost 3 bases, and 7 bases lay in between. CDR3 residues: CASSLGQNNQPQHF. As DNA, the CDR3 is TGCGCCAGCAGCTTGGGACAGAACAATCAGCCCCAGCATTTT.

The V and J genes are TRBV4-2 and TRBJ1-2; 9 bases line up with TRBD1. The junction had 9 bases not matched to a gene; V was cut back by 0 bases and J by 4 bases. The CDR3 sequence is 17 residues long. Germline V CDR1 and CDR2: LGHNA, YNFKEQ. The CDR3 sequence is CASSQEHLQGATYGYTF. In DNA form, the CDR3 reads TGTGCCAGCAGCCAAGAACATCTACAGGGGGCGACCTATGGCTACACCTTC.

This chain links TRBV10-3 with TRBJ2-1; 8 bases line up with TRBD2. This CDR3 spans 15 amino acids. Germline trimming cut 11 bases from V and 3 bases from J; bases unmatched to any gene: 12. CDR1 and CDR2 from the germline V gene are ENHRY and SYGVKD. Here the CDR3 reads CASYPTGTSYNEQFF. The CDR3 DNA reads TGTGCCTCTTACCCCACCGGGACTAGCTACAATGAGCAGTTCTTC.

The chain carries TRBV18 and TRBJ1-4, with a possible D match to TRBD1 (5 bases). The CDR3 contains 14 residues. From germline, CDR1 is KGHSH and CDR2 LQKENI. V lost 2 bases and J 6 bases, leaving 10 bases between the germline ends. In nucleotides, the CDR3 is TGTGCCAGCTCACCAAGGGACTTTCATGAAAAACTGTTTTTT. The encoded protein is CASSPRDFHEKLFF.

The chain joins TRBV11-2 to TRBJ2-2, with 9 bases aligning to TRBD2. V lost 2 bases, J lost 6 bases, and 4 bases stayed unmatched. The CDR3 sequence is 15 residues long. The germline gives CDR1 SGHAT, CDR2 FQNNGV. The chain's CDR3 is CASSLSGGRAGELFF. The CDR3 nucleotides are TGTGCCAGCAGCTTAAGTGGCGGGAGGGCCGGGGAGCTGTTTTTT.

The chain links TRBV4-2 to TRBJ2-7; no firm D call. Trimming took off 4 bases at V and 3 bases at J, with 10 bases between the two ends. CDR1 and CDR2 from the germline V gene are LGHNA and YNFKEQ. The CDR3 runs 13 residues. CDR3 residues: CASSLNSIYEQYF. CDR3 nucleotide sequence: TGTGCCAGCAGCCTCAACTCCATCTACGAGCAGTACTTC.

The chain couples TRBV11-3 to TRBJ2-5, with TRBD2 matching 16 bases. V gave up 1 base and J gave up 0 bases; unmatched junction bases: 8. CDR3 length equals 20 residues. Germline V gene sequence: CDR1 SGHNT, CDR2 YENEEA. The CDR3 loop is CASSLVSGTSGRAYQETQYF. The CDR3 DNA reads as TGTGCCAGCAGCTTAGTGTCCGGGACTAGCGGGAGGGCGTACCAAGAGACCCAGTACTTC.